This T cell receptor (beta chain) appears in the sequencing data of a study of T cells in Graves' hyperthyroidism and ophthalmopathy. TCR beta CDR3 regions were amplified from RNA. HTBI primers drove first-round RT-PCR of the TCR CDR3. TCRdb re-analysed the multiplex PCR reads in MiXCR, keeping a single row per CDR3 protein. Among approximately 400,000 distinct CDR3 sequences listed, 15% to 18% were seen once. The junction had 4 bases not matched to a gene; V was cut back by 5 bases and J by 6 bases. Germline lookup yields CDR1 SGHVS and CDR2 FQNEAQ. The CDR3 is 14 amino acids. From under 12 ml of fresh peripheral blood, PBMCs were isolated. Only a few counts were recorded for this clonotype.

This sequence originates from a woman between 18 and 29 years old with Graves' hyperthyroidism that later progressed to Graves' ophthalmopathy. The rearrangement links TRBV7-8 to TRBJ1-6; 7 bases map to TRBD1. Sequences were obtained from blood. The CDR3 spells CASSHRDSNSPLHF. The CDR3 nucleotides are TGTGCCAGCAGCCACCGGGACAGTAATTCACCCCTCCACTTT.